This TCR beta chain is drawn from a study of T-cell memory formation after mild COVID-19. The CDR3 totals 14 residues. The trim removed 4 bases at V and 6 bases at J, leaving 2 bases unmatched. CDR1 and CDR2 (germline): MGHDK, SYGVNS. Details on this clonotype: The antigen remains unidentified.

TCRalpha and TCRbeta libraries used 5'RACE with constant-segment primers and UMIs. TCRdb called the 5' RACE reads again in MiXCR, with one record for every CDR3 protein. The table records 350,000 to 500,000 distinct CDR3 sequences, under 25% of them present only once. Whole-study findings and limits: Clones that shrank (day 15 to 85) were balanced CD4/CD8, whereas later expanders leaned CD4+.

The TCR sequence derives from an adult woman who had mild COVID-19 (a few samples of this study predate the infection). Cell type and time point are not known. The sample consisted of PBMCs or a T cell subset sorted from them (not recorded which). V is TRBV25-1 and J is TRBJ1-6; 8 nucleotides line up with TRBD1. The CDR3 DNA is TGTGCCAGCAGTGGGGACAGGCGTAATTCACCCCTCCACTTT. It is translated as CASSGDRRNSPLHF.